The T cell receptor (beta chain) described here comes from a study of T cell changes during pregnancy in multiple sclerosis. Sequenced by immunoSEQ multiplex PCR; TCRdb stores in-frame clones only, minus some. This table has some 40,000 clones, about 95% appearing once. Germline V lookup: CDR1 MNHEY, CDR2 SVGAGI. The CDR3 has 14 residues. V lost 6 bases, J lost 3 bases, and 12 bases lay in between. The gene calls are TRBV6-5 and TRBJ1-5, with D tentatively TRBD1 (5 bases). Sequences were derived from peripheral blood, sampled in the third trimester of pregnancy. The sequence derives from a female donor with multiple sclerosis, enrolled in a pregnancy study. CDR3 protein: CASRGVGFNQPQHF. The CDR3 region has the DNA TGTGCCAGCAGAGGGGTGGGGTTCAATCAGCCCCAGCATTTT.